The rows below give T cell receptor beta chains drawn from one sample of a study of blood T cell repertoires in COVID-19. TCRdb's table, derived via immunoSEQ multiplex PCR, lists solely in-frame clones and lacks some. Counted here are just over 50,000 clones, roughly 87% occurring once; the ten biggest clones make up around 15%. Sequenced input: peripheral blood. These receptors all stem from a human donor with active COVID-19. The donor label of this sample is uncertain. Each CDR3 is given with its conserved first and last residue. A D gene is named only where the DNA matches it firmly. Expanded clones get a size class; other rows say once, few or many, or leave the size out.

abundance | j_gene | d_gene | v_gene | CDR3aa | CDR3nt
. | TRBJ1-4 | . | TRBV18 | CASSLGATNEKLFF | TGTGCCAGCTCCCTTGGAGCAACTAATGAAAAACTGTTTTTT
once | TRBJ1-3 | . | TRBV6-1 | CASSESATSGNTIYF | TGTGCCAGCAGTGAATCCGCTACCTCTGGAAACACCATATATTTT
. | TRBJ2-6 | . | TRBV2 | CASRVRSSGANVLTF | TGTGCCAGCAGGGTCCGTAGCTCTGGGGCCAACGTCCTGACTTTC
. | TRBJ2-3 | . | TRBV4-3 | CASSQGISFADTQYF | TGCGCCAGCAGCCAAGGCATTAGCTTTGCAGATACGCAGTATTTT
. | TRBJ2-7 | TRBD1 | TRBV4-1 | CASSQSGTGSYEQYF | TGCGCCAGCAGCCAATCCGGGACAGGGTCCTACGAGCAGTACTTC
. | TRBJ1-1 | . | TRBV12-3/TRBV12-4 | CASSIRDTEAFF | TGTGCCAGCAGCATCCGCGACACTGAAGCTTTCTTT
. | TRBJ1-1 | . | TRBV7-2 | CASSFSGGEAFF | TGTGCCAGCAGCTTTTCCGGGGGTGAAGCTTTCTTT
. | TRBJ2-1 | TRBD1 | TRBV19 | CASSTTGTASYNEQFF | TGTGCCAGTAGTACCACCGGGACAGCCTCCTACAATGAGCAGTTCTTC
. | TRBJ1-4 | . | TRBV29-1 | CSVEGGGWLFF | TGCAGCGTTGAGGGGGGAGGCTGGCTGTTTTTT
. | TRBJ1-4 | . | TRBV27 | CASSGKDSPSGNEKLFF | TGTGCCAGCAGTGGAAAGGACAGCCCATCGGGTAATGAAAAACTGTTTTTT
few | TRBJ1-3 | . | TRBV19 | CASSFAGSSGNTIYF | TGTGCCAGTAGTTTCGCGGGAAGCTCTGGAAACACCATATATTTT
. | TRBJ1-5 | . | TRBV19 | CASSPQGPQPQHF | TGTGCCAGTAGCCCCCAGGGCCCTCAGCCCCAGCATTTT
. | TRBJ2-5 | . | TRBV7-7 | CASSHSGNTPGAQYF | TGTGCTAGCAGCCACTCAGGGAATACCCCTGGGGCCCAGTACTTC
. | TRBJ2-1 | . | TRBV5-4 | CASSTGSQATYNEQFF | TGTGCCAGCAGCACCGGGTCCCAAGCGACCTACAATGAGCAGTTCTTC
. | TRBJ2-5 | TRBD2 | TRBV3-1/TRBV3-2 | CASSQDPRAGGQETQYF | TGTGCCAGCAGCCAAGATCCACGAGCGGGGGGCCAAGAGACCCAGTACTTC
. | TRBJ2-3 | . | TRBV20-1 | CSASVSGQGPTDTQYF | TGCAGTGCTAGTGTTTCGGGACAAGGACCCACAGATACGCAGTATTTT
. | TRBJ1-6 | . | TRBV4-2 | CASSFLDGQNSPLHF | TGTGCCAGCAGTTTTCTGGACGGACAGAATTCACCCCTCCACTTT